Listed below are T cell receptor beta chains from one sample, sequenced in a study of blood T cell repertoires in COVID-19. Only in-frame clones appear in the TCRdb table, and some are missing; sequencing was by immunoSEQ multiplex PCR. The sample has a few hundred thousand clones, roughly 83% seen once. Sequencing was performed on PBMCs or T cells enriched from blood (not recorded which). The receptor set was obtained from a woman aged 40 to 50 with acute COVID-19. CDR3s include the opening cysteine and the closing phenylalanine or tryptophan.

V gene	J gene	CDR3 length	CDR3 protein
TRBV3-1/TRBV3-2	TRBJ2-7	15	CASSRSGTGSYEQYF
TRBV2	TRBJ2-2	15	CASSRTASNTGELFF
TRBV19	TRBJ1-1	16	CASSRDLAGIDTEAFF
TRBV4-3	TRBJ2-7	15	CASSRDREPVYEQYF
TRBV12-3/TRBV12-4	TRBJ1-2	12	CASSSGWYGYTF
TRBV5-4	TRBJ2-7	16	CASSLGRTSGAYEQYF
TRBV19	TRBJ2-1	14	CASSSGGSYNEQFF
TRBV28	TRBJ1-5	14	CASSYRGPGQPQHF
TRBV2	TRBJ1-4	17	CASSLPGQGLTNEKLFF
TRBV18	TRBJ1-5	15	CASSPWTGGYQPQHF
TRBV5-5	TRBJ1-1	14	CASSFATGGTEAFF
TRBV7-7	TRBJ2-1	16	CASSINVKGAYNEQFF
TRBV6-2/TRBV6-3	TRBJ1-5	15	CASSYLQGSNQPQHF
TRBV18	TRBJ2-7	14	CASSPRQGTYEQYF
TRBV6-5	TRBJ1-2	14	CASYPRDRGSGYTF
TRBV19	TRBJ1-5	13	CASRGRNNQPQHF
TRBV9	TRBJ2-1	15	CASSVEGRGYNEQFF
TRBV7-9	TRBJ2-6	15	CASSSSGPGANVLTF
TRBV10-3	TRBJ1-5	16	CAISDEAGNSNQPQHF
TRBV28	TRBJ2-3	14	CASSFVGSQDTQYF
TRBV6-4	TRBJ1-5	15	CASSEGTGGNQPQHF
TRBV7-8	TRBJ2-2	18	CASSSFVLSGRGTGELFF
TRBV6-5	TRBJ1-4	15	CASSYSTGNDEKLFF
TRBV12-3/TRBV12-4	TRBJ1-1	13	CASSLALGARAFF